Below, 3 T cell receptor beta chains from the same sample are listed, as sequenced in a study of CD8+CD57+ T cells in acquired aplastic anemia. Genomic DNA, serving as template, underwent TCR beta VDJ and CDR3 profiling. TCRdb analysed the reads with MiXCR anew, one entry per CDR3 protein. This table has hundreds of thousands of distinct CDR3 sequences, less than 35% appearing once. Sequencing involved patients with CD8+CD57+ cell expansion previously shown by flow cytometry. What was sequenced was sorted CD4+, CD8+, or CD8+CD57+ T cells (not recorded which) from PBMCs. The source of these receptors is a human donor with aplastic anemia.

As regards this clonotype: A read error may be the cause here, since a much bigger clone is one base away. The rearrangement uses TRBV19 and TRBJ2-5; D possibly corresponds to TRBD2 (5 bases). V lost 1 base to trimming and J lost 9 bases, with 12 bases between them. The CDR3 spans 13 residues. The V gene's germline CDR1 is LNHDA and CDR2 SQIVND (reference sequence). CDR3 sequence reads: CASSIVMEEAQYF. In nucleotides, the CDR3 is TGTGCCAGTAGTATAGTGATGGAGGAGGCCCAGTACTTC.

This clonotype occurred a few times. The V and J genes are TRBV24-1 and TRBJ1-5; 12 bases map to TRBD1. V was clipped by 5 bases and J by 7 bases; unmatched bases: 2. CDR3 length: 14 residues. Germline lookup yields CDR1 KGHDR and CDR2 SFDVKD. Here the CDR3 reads CATSGGQGAQPQHF. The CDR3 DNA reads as TGTGCCACCAGTGGGGGACAGGGGGCGCAGCCCCAGCATTTT.

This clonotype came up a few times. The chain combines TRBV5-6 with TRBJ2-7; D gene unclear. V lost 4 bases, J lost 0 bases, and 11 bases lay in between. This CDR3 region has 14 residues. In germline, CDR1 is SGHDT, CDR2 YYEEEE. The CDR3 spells CASSDPGSSYEQYF. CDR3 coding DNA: TGTGCCAGCAGCGACCCAGGTAGCTCCTACGAGCAGTACTTC. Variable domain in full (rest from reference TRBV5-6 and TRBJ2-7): DAGVTQSPTHLIKTRGQQVTLRCSPKSGHDTVSWYQQALGQGPQFIFQYYEEEERQRGNFPDRFSGHQFPNYSSELNVNALLLGDSALYLCASSDPGSSYEQYFGPGTRLTVT.